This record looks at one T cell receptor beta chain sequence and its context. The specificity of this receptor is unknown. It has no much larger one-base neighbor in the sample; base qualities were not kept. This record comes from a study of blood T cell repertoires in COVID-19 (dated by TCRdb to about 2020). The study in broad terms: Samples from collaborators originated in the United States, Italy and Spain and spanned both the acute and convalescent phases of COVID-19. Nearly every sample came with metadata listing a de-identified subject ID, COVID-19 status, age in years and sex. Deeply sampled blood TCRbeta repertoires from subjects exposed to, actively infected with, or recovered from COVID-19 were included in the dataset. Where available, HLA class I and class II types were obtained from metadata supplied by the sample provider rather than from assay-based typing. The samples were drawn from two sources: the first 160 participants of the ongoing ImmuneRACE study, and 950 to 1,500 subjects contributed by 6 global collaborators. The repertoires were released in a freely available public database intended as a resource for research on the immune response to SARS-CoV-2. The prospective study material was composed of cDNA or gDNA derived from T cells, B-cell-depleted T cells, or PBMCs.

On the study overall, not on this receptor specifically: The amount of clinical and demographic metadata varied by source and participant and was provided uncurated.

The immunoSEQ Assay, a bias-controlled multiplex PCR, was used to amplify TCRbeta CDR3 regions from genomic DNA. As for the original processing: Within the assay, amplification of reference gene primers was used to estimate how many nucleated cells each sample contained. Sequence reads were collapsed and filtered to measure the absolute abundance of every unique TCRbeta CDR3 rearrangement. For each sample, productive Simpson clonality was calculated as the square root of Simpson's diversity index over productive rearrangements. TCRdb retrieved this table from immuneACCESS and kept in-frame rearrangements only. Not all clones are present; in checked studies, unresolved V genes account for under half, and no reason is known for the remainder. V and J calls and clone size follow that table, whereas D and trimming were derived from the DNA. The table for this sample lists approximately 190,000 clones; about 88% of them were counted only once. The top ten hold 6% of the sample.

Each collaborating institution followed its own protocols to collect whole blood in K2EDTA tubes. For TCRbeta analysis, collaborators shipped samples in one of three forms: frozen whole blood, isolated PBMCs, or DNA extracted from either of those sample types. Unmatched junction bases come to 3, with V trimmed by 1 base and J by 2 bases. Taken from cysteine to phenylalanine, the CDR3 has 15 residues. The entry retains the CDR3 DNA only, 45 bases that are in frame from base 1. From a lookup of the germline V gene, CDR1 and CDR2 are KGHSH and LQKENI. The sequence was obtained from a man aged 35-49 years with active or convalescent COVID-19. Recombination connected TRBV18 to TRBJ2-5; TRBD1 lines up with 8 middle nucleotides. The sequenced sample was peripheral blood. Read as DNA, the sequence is TGTGCCAGCTCACCACGGACAGGGAAACAAGAGACCCAGTACTTC. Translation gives CASSPRTGKQETQYF.